Each of the 9 T cell receptor beta chains below was sequenced from the same sample in a study of OX40 agonist ivuxolimab in advanced cancers. Library prep was done by the immunoSEQ multiplex PCR assay. What TCRdb holds here is the immuneACCESS table cut down to in-frame rearrangements. Part of the clones is not present; checked against another copy, under half of the missing clones reflect an unresolved V gene, and the others are unexplained. The sample has tens of thousands of clones on record, roughly 80% of them singletons. Jointly, the top ten make up 5.1% of the sample. The source material was CD4+ or CD8+ T cells sorted from blood, sampled in a trial of the OX40 agonist ivuxolimab. The receptors shown here come from an adult with an advanced solid tumor such as melanoma, head and neck, liver or kidney cancer.

The J gene is TRBJ1-1, the V gene TRBV29-1, with TRBD1 identical over 8 bases. In germline, CDR1 is SQVTM, CDR2 ANQGSEA. The CDR3 totals 12 residues. The V gene end was trimmed by 6 bases and the J gene end by 4 bases; junction bases not matched to a gene: 4. The CDR3 sequence: CSVGQVGTEAFF. The CDR3 DNA sequence: TGCAGCGTGGGACAGGTAGGCACTGAAGCTTTCTTT.

The rearrangement joins TRBV11-2 to TRBJ2-3; D unclear. V was pared by 1 base and J by 0 bases, with 11 bases between. This CDR3 contains 16 residues. Germline loops: CDR1 SGHAT, CDR2 FQNNGV. CDR3 sequence reads: CASSLVSSYSTDTQYF. The CDR3 nucleotides are TGTGCCAGCAGCTTAGTATCTAGTTATAGCACAGATACGCAGTATTTT.

This clone was observed a handful of times. The chain uses TRBV11-2 and TRBJ2-3, with D uncertain. Deletions cut 4 bases from V and 6 bases from J, with 17 bases between. There are 15 residues in the CDR3. Looked up from germline, CDR1 is SGHAT and CDR2 is FQNNGV. CDR3 region: CASSSGLPAVDTQYF. The CDR3 DNA reads TGTGCCAGCAGCTCCGGGTTGCCCGCGGTGGATACGCAGTATTTT.

The rearrangement links TRBV2 to TRBJ2-5; TRBD1 is a possible D gene (5 bases). Germline values: CDR1 SNHLY, CDR2 FYNNEI. V lost 3 bases to trimming and J lost 5 bases, with 13 bases between them. The CDR3 contains 14 residues. The chain's CDR3 is CASSEQGFTETQYF. CDR3 in DNA: TGTGCCAGCAGTGAGCAGGGATTTACGGAGACCCAGTACTTC.

The DNA of the CDR3 is TGTGCCAGCAGCTTAGCCGGTCCCAGGGAAGAGACCCAGTACTTC. It encodes CASSLAGPREETQYF. V gene TRBV7-9 combines with J gene TRBJ2-5, with a weak D call TRBD1 (5 bases). CDR3 length: 15 amino acids. Per germline, CDR1 SEHNR and CDR2 FQNEAQ (reference sequence). The V gene lost 0 bases and the J gene lost 3 bases, with 11 bases spanning the gap.

The chain uses TRBV14 and TRBJ2-7, with a tentative D call TRBD1 (6 bases). Per the germline V gene, CDR1 is SGHDN and CDR2 is FVKESK. V was shortened by 1 base and J by 5 bases, with 18 bases between the two germline ends. CDR3 length equals 16 residues. CDR3 region: CASSQVSGVRKNEQYF. DNA of the CDR3: TGTGCCAGCAGCCAAGTTTCAGGGGTGAGGAAAAACGAGCAGTACTTC.

This clone was seen a single time. This sequence joins TRBV5-1 and TRBJ2-3, with 8 positions matching TRBD1. The CDR3 contains 17 residues. V lost 0 bases and J lost 2; bases outside the gene matches: 8. CDR1 and CDR2 from the germline V gene are SGHRS and YFSETQ. CDR3 nucleotides: TGCGCCAGCAGCTTGGGGCACCGGGACAGGTACACAGATACGCAGTATTTT. It is translated as CASSLGHRDRYTDTQYF.

V and J are TRBV7-8 and TRBJ2-1, with D hard to call. From germline, CDR1 is SGHVS and CDR2 FQNEAQ. V shed 3 bases and J shed 0 bases, with 9 bases lying between them. This CDR3 has 15 amino acids. CDR3 residues: CASSFAQSSYNEQFF. The DNA of the CDR3 is TGTGCCAGCAGCTTCGCACAGAGCTCCTACAATGAGCAGTTCTTC.

V and J are TRBV7-9 and TRBJ2-7; 7 nucleotides line up with TRBD2. V shed 5 bases, J shed 3 bases, and the junction held 16 bases outside the gene matches. CDR3 length: 17 amino acids. Per germline, CDR1 SEHNR and CDR2 FQNEAQ (reference sequence). CDR3 amino acids: CASSPNVGRRNIYEQYF. CDR3 DNA: TGTGCCAGCAGCCCCAACGTCGGGAGGCGGAATATCTACGAGCAGTACTTC.